Each of the 17 T cell receptor beta chains below was sequenced from the same sample in a study of T cell responses to AZD1222 COVID-19 vaccine. Assay used: immunoSEQ multiplex PCR; TCRdb lists only in-frame clones, some missing. The sample lists about 99,000 clones, roughly nine tenths seen once, with about 13% in the top ten. Sample: peripheral blood, taken on day 0 of AZD1222 vaccination. These receptors were obtained from an adult in good health.

The V and J genes are TRBV7-9 and TRBJ2-2; no definite D call. The V gene lost 3 bases and the J gene lost 0 bases, with 8 bases spanning the gap. Germline values: CDR1 SEHNR, CDR2 FQNEAQ (reference sequence). CDR3 length: 15 residues. The CDR3 region has the DNA TGTGCCAGCAGCTTGATATCGCCGAACACCGGGGAGCTGTTTTTT. It encodes CASSLISPNTGELFF.

The chain has TRBV6-5 and TRBJ1-1; 7 bases agree with TRBD1. Per the germline V gene, CDR1 is MNHEY and CDR2 is SVGAGI. Trimming cost V 7 bases and J 10 bases; bases outside gene matches: 9. CDR3 length: 12 residues. Here the CDR3 DNA reads TGTGCCAGCAAAAGCTACCGGGACAGAGCTTTCTTT. This sequence encodes CASKSYRDRAFF.

The chain recombines TRBV7-9 with TRBJ1-2; 9 positions agree with TRBD1. The germline V gene has CDR1 SEHNR and CDR2 FQNEAQ (reference sequence). The CDR3 spans 15 residues. With 3 bases clipped from V and 2 bases from J, the junction kept 4 bases outside the gene matches. The CDR3 DNA sequence: TGTGCCAGCAGCTTCTCAGGGACAGGGAACTATGGCTACACCTTC. It codes for CASSFSGTGNYGYTF. Full variable domain (remainder filled in from reference TRBV7-9 and TRBJ1-2): DTGVSQNPRHKITKRGQNVTFRCDPISEHNRLYWYRQTLGQGPEFLTYFQNEAQLEKSRLLSDRFSAERPKGSFSTLEIQRTEQGDSAMYLCASSFSGTGNYGYTFGSGTRLTVV.

The V call is TRBV18, the J call TRBJ1-1, with a weak D call TRBD1 (5 bases). Trimming cost V 4 bases and J 2 bases, with 14 bases left between them. The germline CDR1 and CDR2 sequences are KGHSH and LQKENI. The length of the CDR3 is 15 residues. The CDR3 DNA is TGTGCCAGCTCACGGGACGGAAATGAAAACACTGAAGCTTTCTTT. This codes for CASSRDGNENTEAFF.

The chain links TRBV30 to TRBJ1-3; maybe TRBD1 (5 bases). Trimming left V 1 base short and J 0 bases short, with 10 bases between. The germline gives CDR1 GTSNPN, CDR2 SVGIG (reference sequence). The CDR3 loop spans 15 amino acids. CDR3 amino acids: CAWSAKQASGNTIYF. Written as DNA, the CDR3 is TGTGCCTGGAGTGCGAAACAGGCCTCTGGAAACACCATATATTTT.

The chain is built from TRBV7-3 and TRBJ1-5; the D is unclear. The V and J ends lost 4 bases and 5 bases respectively, with 9 bases between them. Germline CDR1 is SGHTA and CDR2 is FQGTGA. The CDR3 covers 13 residues. Here the CDR3 DNA reads TGTGCCAGCAGCTACTCTCCCGATCAGCCCCAGCATTTT. Translating it yields CASSYSPDQPQHF.

The chain is built from TRBV7-2 and TRBJ2-2, with D possibly being TRBD1 (5 bases). The CDR3 covers 13 residues. Trimming stripped 9 bases from V and 0 bases from J, with 8 bases between. Germline CDR1 SGHTA, CDR2 FQGNSA. CDR3 sequence reads: CASKGSNTGELFF. CDR3 nucleotides: TGTGCCAGTAAGGGGTCGAACACCGGGGAGCTGTTTTTT.

This chain joins TRBV11-2 and TRBJ2-5, with 8 bases lining up with TRBD1. V was clipped by 6 bases and J by 0 bases; unmatched bases: 12. Germline lookup yields CDR1 SGHAT and CDR2 FQNNGV. This CDR3 has 17 residues. CDR3 in DNA: TGTGCCAGCAGGAACTATACCGGGACAGGATACCAAGAGACCCAGTACTTC. It codes for CASRNYTGTGYQETQYF.

The chain links TRBV5-1 to TRBJ1-2; a weak D match, TRBD1 (6 bases). Germline V gives CDR1 SGHRS, CDR2 YFSETQ. With 5 bases removed from V and 8 bases from J, the gap between germline ends came to 22 bases. The CDR3 is 15 residues long. CDR3 residues: CASSSDSTGTGGYTF. CDR3 nucleotide sequence: TGCGCCAGCAGTTCCGACTCCACAGGGACTGGGGGCTACACCTTC.

V usage is TRBV5-1 and J usage is TRBJ2-7; D not certain. V gave up 4 bases and J gave up 1 base, with 6 bases separating them. The CDR3 is 12 residues long. The germline CDR1 and CDR2 sequences are SGHRS and YFSETQ. The CDR3 DNA is TGCGCCAGCAGCAGGGAATCCTACGAGCAGTACTTC. It yields the protein CASSRESYEQYF.

This clone was detected only a few times. The rearrangement uses TRBV4-2 and TRBJ1-6; D may be TRBD1 (6 bases). Between the trimmed V and J ends, which lost 4 bases and 8 bases, there was a span of 15 bases. The CDR3 sequence is 15 residues long. Per germline, CDR1 LGHNA and CDR2 YNFKEQ. CDR3 loop: CASSREAGADSPLHF. The DNA for the CDR3 is TGTGCCAGCAGCCGAGAGGCAGGGGCCGATTCACCCCTCCACTTT.

The chain is built from TRBV18 and TRBJ1-2, with a possible D match to TRBD1 (5 bases). The CDR3 is made up of 12 amino acids. The germline V and J ends were trimmed by 3 bases and 7 bases, with 9 bases remaining between them. The germline V gene has CDR1 KGHSH and CDR2 LQKENI. The CDR3 sequence is CASSPGGIGYTF. DNA of the CDR3: TGTGCCAGCTCACCGGGGGGGATTGGCTACACCTTC.

The gene calls are TRBV7-2 and TRBJ2-2; 10 bases match TRBD2. There are 17 residues in the CDR3. Unmatched junction bases numbered 12, after V lost 5 bases and J lost 6 bases. CDR1 is SGHTA and CDR2 is FQGNSA in the germline V gene. DNA of the CDR3: TGTGCCAGCAGCCTCTCTGGACTAGCGGCCCCCTCCGGGGAGCTGTTTTTT. It codes for CASSLSGLAAPSGELFF.

This chain uses TRBV5-1 with TRBJ1-4, with D perhaps TRBD1 (6 bases). Trimming left V 4 bases short and J 7 bases short, with 11 bases between. Germline CDR1 SGHRS, CDR2 YFSETQ. The CDR3 extends over 13 amino acids. The CDR3 region is CASSRGAGEKLFF. The DNA of the CDR3 is TGCGCCAGCAGCCGGGGGGCGGGTGAAAAACTGTTTTTT.

V gene TRBV6-5 combines with J gene TRBJ2-7; possibly TRBD1 for D (6 bases). V was clipped by 5 bases and J by 3 bases, with 17 bases between them. Germline CDR1 is MNHEY and CDR2 is SVGAGI. The CDR3 sequence is 15 residues long. The CDR3 DNA sequence: TGTGCCAGCAGTAATCGAAGGGGGTTAGGCTACGAGCAGTACTTC. Its translation: CASSNRRGLGYEQYF.

This sequence joins TRBV18 and TRBJ1-2, with D perhaps TRBD1 (6 bases). Per germline, CDR1 KGHSH and CDR2 LQKENI. This CDR3 comprises 14 residues. V was trimmed by 3 bases and J by 4 bases, leaving 12 bases between them. CDR3 DNA: TGTGCCAGCTCACCTAGGACAGATATCTATGGCTACACCTTC. The encoded protein is CASSPRTDIYGYTF. Drawing the rest from reference TRBV18 and TRBJ1-2, the complete variable domain is NAGVMQNPRHLVRRRGQEARLRCSPMKGHSHVYWYRQLPEEGLKFMVYLQKENIIDESGMPKERFSAEFPKEGPSILRIQQVVRGDSAAYFCASSPRTDIYGYTFGSGTRLTVV.

V is TRBV10-3 and J is TRBJ2-7; D unclear. The CDR3 length is 15 residues. V was cut by 0 bases and J by 1 base, with 10 bases left in between. Germline V gives CDR1 ENHRY, CDR2 SYGVKD. CDR3 sequence (DNA): TGTGCCATCAGTGAGTCGATCCAGCCGTCCTACGAGCAGTACTTC. It specifies CAISESIQPSYEQYF.